One sample yielded the 28 T cell receptor beta chains listed below, sequenced in a study of cytomegalovirus exposure and HLA in healthy donors (dated by TCRdb to between 2016 and 2019). The library came from the immunoSEQ multiplex PCR assay. For the multiplex PCR, a mixture combining 60 forward primers for TCR Vbeta segments and 13 reverse primers for TCR Jbeta segments was used. Sourced from immuneACCESS, this table was stored by TCRdb with only in-frame sequences that have V and J called. A share of the clones is absent; for the studies checked, an unresolved V gene accounts for under half, and the remainder has no known explanation. Counted in this sample were 120,000 or so clones; about 75% of them appeared once. Clones ranked in the top ten supply approximately 28% of the sample. Material: PBMCs. These receptors came from a man aged 55 to 70 in good health and CMV-seropositive.

The rearrangement uses TRBV10-3 and TRBJ2-3; D remains unclear. V lost 6 bases and J lost 2, with 12 bases in between. From germline, CDR1 is ENHRY and CDR2 SYGVKD. The CDR3 is made up of 14 amino acids. The CDR3 DNA follows: TGTGCCATCAGCGATCTAAATTCCACAGATACGCAGTATTTT. This translates into CAISDLNSTDTQYF.

This clone appeared once. The chain carries TRBV27 and TRBJ1-2, with 8 bases lining up with TRBD1. The CDR3 sequence is 16 residues long. V lost 5 bases and J lost 8; bases outside the gene matches: 16. Germline V gene sequence: CDR1 MNHEY, CDR2 SMNVEV (reference sequence). The CDR3 is CASSRRSDREIRGYTF. CDR3 bases: TGTGCCAGCAGTAGGCGGTCGGACAGGGAGATACGAGGCTACACCTTC.

In its sample, this clone was seen once. V and J are TRBV5-1 and TRBJ2-7; 9 bases are shared with TRBD1. Trimming took 4 bases from V and 4 from J; bases not matched to a gene: 6. Germline-derived CDR1 and CDR2 are SGHRS and YFSETQ. CDR3 length equals 14 residues. The CDR3 nucleotides are TGCGCCAGCAGCCCGGGACAGGGTCTTTACGAGCAGTACTTC. The encoded protein is CASSPGQGLYEQYF. The whole variable domain, filled in from reference TRBV5-1 and TRBJ2-7, reads KAGVTQTPRYLIKTRGQQVTLSCSPISGHRSVSWYQQTPGQGLQFLFEYFSETQRNKGNFPGRFSGRQFSNSRSEMNVSTLELGDSALYLCASSPGQGLYEQYFGPGTRLTVT.

This clone was observed a few times. The chain joins TRBV6-5 to TRBJ2-2; D call uncertain. Trimming removed 5 bases at V and 8 bases at J, with 6 bases between. Germline V lookup: CDR1 MNHEY, CDR2 SVGAGI. The CDR3 length is 11 residues. CDR3 in DNA: TGTGCCAGCAGTAATGCGGGGGAGCTGTTTTTT. This encodes CASSNAGELFF.

The chain is built from TRBV19 and TRBJ1-2; tentative D call: TRBD1 (6 bases). Germline values: CDR1 LNHDA, CDR2 SQIVND (reference sequence). V was pared by 6 bases and J by 0 bases, with 14 bases between. The CDR3 has 15 residues. CDR3 nucleotides: TGTGCCAGTAGGCGGACAGCCACGTCTAACTATGGCTACACCTTC. This sequence encodes CASRRTATSNYGYTF. Using reference TRBV19 and TRBJ1-2 for the parts outside the CDR3, the full variable domain is DGGITQSPKYLFRKEGQNVTLSCEQNLNHDAMYWYRQDPGQGLRLIYYSQIVNDFQKGDIAEGYSVSREKKESFPLTVTSAQKNPTAFYLCASRRTATSNYGYTFGSGTRLTVV.

This chain uses TRBV7-3 with TRBJ1-2; 11 nucleotides align to TRBD1. J was trimmed by 4 bases and V by 3 bases; bases with no gene match: 13. CDR3 length: 18 amino acids. In germline, CDR1 is SGHTA, CDR2 FQGTGA. CDR3 amino acids: CASSFSGLGQGEAYGYTF. The DNA for the CDR3 is TGTGCCAGCAGCTTCTCCGGTTTGGGACAGGGGGAGGCCTATGGCTACACCTTC.

The CDR3, as DNA: TGTGCCAGCAGTTACTCGTTCTGGTCGGTAGATACGCAGTATTTT. This translates into CASSYSFWSVDTQYF. The rearrangement joins TRBV6-5 to TRBJ2-3; the D is unclear. Trimming shortened V by 0 bases and J by 5 bases, and 12 bases separated the two germline ends. This CDR3 region has 15 residues. The V gene's germline CDR1 is MNHEY and CDR2 SVGAGI.

This chain links TRBV18 with TRBJ1-2; D not resolved. V was clipped by 5 bases and J by 2 bases, with 9 bases between them. This CDR3 is 13 amino acids long. Germline loops: CDR1 KGHSH, CDR2 LQKENI. CDR3 amino acids: CASSMDSNYGYTF. CDR3 nucleotides: TGTGCCAGCTCAATGGACTCCAACTATGGCTACACCTTC.

This clone came up once. V is TRBV5-8 and J is TRBJ2-7, with D possibly TRBD1 on 7 matching bases. This CDR3 region has 15 residues. Germline V gene data show CDR1 as SGHTS and CDR2 as YDEGEE. Trimming shortened V by 4 bases and J by 3 bases, and 17 bases separated the two germline ends. The CDR3 reads CASSLRQGGGYEQYF. The CDR3 DNA reads as TGTGCCAGCAGCCTAAGACAGGGAGGTGGCTACGAGCAGTACTTC. Full variable domain (outside the CDR3, taken from reference TRBV5-8 and TRBJ2-7): EAGVTQSPTHLIKTRGQQATLRCSPISGHTSVYWYQQALGLGLQFLLWYDEGEERNRGNFPPRFSGRQFPNYSSELNVNALELEDSALYLCASSLRQGGGYEQYFGPGTRLTVT.

A few counts support this clone. The CDR3 DNA sequence: TGTGCCAGCAAGGGACAGGGGGCCCGGGCCTACGAGCAGTACTTC. Amino acids: CASKGQGARAYEQYF. This sequence joins TRBV2 and TRBJ2-7; 12 bases line up with TRBD1. V was clipped by 7 bases and J by 2 bases; unmatched bases: 6. The CDR3 has 15 residues. CDR1 and CDR2 (germline): SNHLY, FYNNEI.

This clone was counted a few times. The chain links TRBV11-2 to TRBJ2-3; 8 nucleotides align to TRBD2. Trimming removed 0 bases from V and 3 bases from J; junction bases left unmatched: 8. Germline loops: CDR1 SGHAT, CDR2 FQNNGV. This CDR3 contains 17 residues. CDR3 residues: CASSLETGRGRTDTQYF. The CDR3 region has the DNA TGTGCCAGCAGCTTAGAGACCGGGAGGGGTAGAACAGATACGCAGTATTTT.

This clone has just a few counts. The chain carries TRBV5-4 and TRBJ1-1; the D is unclear. Trimming took off 4 bases at V and 6 bases at J, with 13 bases between the two ends. CDR1 and CDR2 (germline): SGHNT, YYREEE (reference sequence). The CDR3 has 13 amino acids. In nucleotides, the CDR3 is TGTGCCAGCAGCCCCCGGTTACTCCCTGAAGCTTTCTTT. Residues: CASSPRLLPEAFF.

CDR3 loop: CASSSRLAESSYEQYF. DNA of the CDR3: TGTGCCAGCAGCTCTAGACTAGCGGAGAGCTCCTACGAGCAGTACTTC. This chain connects TRBV6-6 to TRBJ2-7, with 9 bases identical to TRBD2. Per the germline V gene, CDR1 is MNHNY and CDR2 is SVGAGI (reference sequence). The CDR3 is 16 residues long. V lost 6 bases to trimming and J lost 0 bases; unmatched junction nucleotides: 9.

CDR3: CASSDPGFNEQYF. For the CDR3, the DNA is TGTGCCAGTAGTGATCCAGGGTTCAACGAGCAGTACTTC. J is TRBJ2-7 and V is TRBV19; maybe TRBD1 (5 bases). This CDR3 comprises 13 residues. Trimming removed 5 bases from V and 5 bases from J, with 13 bases in between. Germline V gene sequence: CDR1 LNHDA, CDR2 SQIVND (reference sequence).

The chain uses TRBV15 and TRBJ2-4; a possible D gene is TRBD2 (6 bases). V was shortened by 3 bases and J by 3 bases, with 15 bases between the two germline ends. The CDR3 covers 16 residues. CDR1 LNHNV and CDR2 YYDKDF come from the germline V gene (reference sequence). CDR3: CATSRGGIEGKNIQYF. Written as DNA, the CDR3 is TGTGCCACCAGCAGGGGGGGTATAGAGGGCAAAAACATTCAGTACTTC.

The chain uses TRBV14 and TRBJ1-2; D unresolved. The CDR3 has 13 amino acids. V was clipped by 1 base and J by 7 bases, with 10 bases between them. Germline CDR1 and CDR2: SGHDN and FVKESK. CDR3 protein: CASSQGRSGGYTF. The DNA of the CDR3 is TGTGCCAGCAGCCAAGGGAGGTCTGGTGGCTACACCTTC.

This clone has only a few counts. The chain recombines TRBV19 with TRBJ2-1; 14 bases are shared with TRBD2. This CDR3 has 16 amino acids. Unmatched junction bases numbered 13, after V lost 8 bases and J lost 10 bases. Germline assignment: CDR1 LNHDA and CDR2 SQIVND (reference sequence). CDR3 sequence reads: CASRGLAGEFTGEQFF. CDR3 nucleotides: TGTGCCAGTCGGGGACTAGCGGGAGAATTTACAGGGGAGCAGTTCTTC.

In its sample, this clone was seen a few times. The rearrangement joins TRBV30 to TRBJ2-7; 10 nucleotides line up with TRBD2. CDR1 is GTSNPN, CDR2 SVGIG, per germline (reference sequence). J was trimmed by 4 bases and V by 0 bases; bases with no gene match: 6. This CDR3 region has 15 residues. The DNA for the CDR3 is TGTGCCTGGAGTGTACAGCGGGAGGGCCGATACGAGCAGTACTTC. It codes for CAWSVQREGRYEQYF.

In DNA, the CDR3 is TGTGCCAGCAGGATACGACAGGGCAATGAGCAGTTCTTC. It specifies CASRIRQGNEQFF. This chain joins TRBV7-8 and TRBJ2-1; 7 nucleotides agree with TRBD1. Germline loops: CDR1 SGHVS, CDR2 FQNEAQ. The CDR3 is 13 amino acids. Trimming took 6 bases from V and 6 from J; bases not matched to a gene: 5.

The CDR3 protein is CASSFTYEQYF. The CDR3 region has the DNA TGTGCCAGCAGCTTCACCTACGAGCAGTACTTC. The chain recombines TRBV11-1 with TRBJ2-7; D gene unclear. Germline CDR1 reads SGHAT; CDR2 reads FQDESV (reference sequence). This CDR3 has 11 residues. The V gene lost 3 bases and the J gene lost 2 bases, with 2 bases spanning the gap.

This chain joins TRBV5-5 and TRBJ2-7; 7 bases line up with TRBD1. The CDR3 is made up of 15 amino acids. V was pared by 5 bases and J by 0 bases, with 8 bases of the junction left unmatched. From germline, CDR1 is SGHKS and CDR2 YYEKEE (reference sequence). This CDR3 reads CASSYTGTASYEQYF. Here the CDR3 DNA reads TGTGCCAGCAGTTACACCGGGACAGCCTCCTACGAGCAGTACTTC.

The chain employs TRBV6-1 and TRBJ1-2; TRBD1 might be the D (5 bases). Per the germline V gene, CDR1 is MNHNS and CDR2 is SASEGT. Between the trimmed V and J ends, which lost 2 bases and 4 bases, there was a span of 8 bases. This CDR3 is built from 13 residues. CDR3 region: CASSELGVYGYTF. Written as DNA, the CDR3 is TGTGCCAGCAGTGAATTAGGGGTCTATGGCTACACCTTC.

The chain employs TRBV11-2 and TRBJ1-4; D is perhaps TRBD1 (5 bases). CDR1 SGHAT and CDR2 FQNNGV come from the germline V gene. V was cut by 5 bases and J by 7 bases, with 17 bases left in between. This CDR3 is built from 15 residues. The CDR3 region has the DNA TGTGCCAGCAGCCCCCTTGGGGGGGTAGGTGAAAAACTGTTTTTT. As protein: CASSPLGGVGEKLFF.

This clone was observed a few times. The chain recombines TRBV7-6 with TRBJ2-7; 8 positions match TRBD1. Germline V gene data show CDR1 as SGHVS and CDR2 as FNYEAQ. The V and J ends lost 1 base and 3 bases, in that order; junction bases with no gene match: 2. The CDR3 runs 14 residues. In nucleotides, the CDR3 is TGTGCCAGCAGCTTAGAGACAGGGGTCTACGAGCAGTACTTC. This translates into CASSLETGVYEQYF.

The genes are TRBV28 and TRBJ1-2, with 8 positions matching TRBD1. The CDR3 has 15 amino acids. Germline loops: CDR1 MDHEN, CDR2 SYDVKM. Trimming took 6 bases from V and 5 from J; bases not matched to a gene: 11. The CDR3 nucleotides read TGTGCCAGCAGGGCCAGGGGGCTCGGATTATATGGCTACACCTTC. It yields the protein CASRARGLGLYGYTF.

V is TRBV11-2 and J is TRBJ2-5; 7 positions match TRBD2. V was pared by 1 base and J by 4 bases, with 12 bases of the junction left unmatched. This CDR3 comprises 17 residues. Per germline, CDR1 SGHAT and CDR2 FQNNGV. CDR3 nucleotide sequence: TGTGCCAGCAGCTTAGGTCTTATGTCGGGGAGGGGAGAGACCCAGTACTTC. As protein: CASSLGLMSGRGETQYF.

This clone was detected a few times. The V and J genes are TRBV6-1 and TRBJ1-1; weak D call: TRBD1 (6 bases). CDR3 length: 15 residues. The V and J ends lost 7 bases and 1 base respectively, with 16 bases between them. Germline CDR1 is MNHNS and CDR2 is SASEGT. The CDR3 reads CASNQQGPKNTEAFF. DNA for the CDR3: TGTGCCAGCAACCAACAGGGACCTAAGAACACTGAAGCTTTCTTT.

CDR3: CAWSYRGNQPQHF. The CDR3 bases are TGTGCCTGGAGCTACAGGGGGAATCAGCCCCAGCATTTT. The V and J genes are TRBV30 and TRBJ1-5; TRBD1 matches 8 bases. Germline V gene lookup returns CDR1 GTSNPN and CDR2 SVGIG (reference sequence). The CDR3 is 13 amino acids. V was clipped by 3 bases and J by 4 bases; unmatched bases: 2.